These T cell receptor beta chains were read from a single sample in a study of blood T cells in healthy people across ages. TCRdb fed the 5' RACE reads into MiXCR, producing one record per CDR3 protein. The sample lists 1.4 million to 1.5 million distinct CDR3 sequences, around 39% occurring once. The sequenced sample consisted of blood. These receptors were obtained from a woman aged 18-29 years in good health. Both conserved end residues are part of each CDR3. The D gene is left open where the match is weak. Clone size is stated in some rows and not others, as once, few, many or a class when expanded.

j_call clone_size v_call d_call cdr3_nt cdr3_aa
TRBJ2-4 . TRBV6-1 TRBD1 TGTGCCAGCAGTGCTACAGGGGGCCCCGTTCAAAACATTCAGTACTTC CASSATGGPVQNIQYF
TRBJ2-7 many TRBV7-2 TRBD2 TGTGCCAGCAGCTCCGTAGCGGGAGAAAACTACGAGCAGTACTTC CASSSVAGENYEQYF
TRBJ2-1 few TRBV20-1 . TGCAGTGCGGAACCGGGACCCAGGGGTGAGCAGTTCTTC CSAEPGPRGEQFF
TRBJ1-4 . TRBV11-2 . TGTGCCAGCAGCCCCCCCGGGGCGGTCGAAAAACTGTTTTTT CASSPPGAVEKLFF
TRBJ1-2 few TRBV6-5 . TGTGCCAGCAGCCACCTTCCGGGGGAGAACTATGGGGGCTACACCTTC CASSHLPGENYGGYTF
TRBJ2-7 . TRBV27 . TGTGCCAGCAGCCTCATCGGGGTTTACGAGCAGTACTTC CASSLIGVYEQYF
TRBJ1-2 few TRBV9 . TGTGCCAGCAGCGCACGACCATTAGACAGCATCTATAACTATGGCTACACCTTC CASSARPLDSIYNYGYTF
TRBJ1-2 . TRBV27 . TGTGCCAGCAGTTTAAAGGAGGGCTATGGCTACACCTTC CASSLKEGYGYTF
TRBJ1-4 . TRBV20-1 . TGCAGTGCTATTAGGACCGTCAATGAAAAACTGTTTTTT CSAIRTVNEKLFF
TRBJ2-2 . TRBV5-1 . TGCGCCAGCAGCATGGACCCCACGAACACCGGGGAGCTGTTTTTT CASSMDPTNTGELFF
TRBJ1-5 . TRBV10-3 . TGTGCCATCAGTGAGTCGATGAGCAGGAGAGAGTCTGCCCAGCATTTT CAISESMSRRESAQHF
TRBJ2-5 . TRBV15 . TGTGCCACCAGCAGACCTGGTGCGGCCGCGTTCCAAGAGACCCAGTACTTC CATSRPGAAAFQETQYF
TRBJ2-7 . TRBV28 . TGTGCCAGCCTAAGGGGGGCAGGCGAGCAGTACTTC CASLRGAGEQYF
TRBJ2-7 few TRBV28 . TGTGCCAGCAGTTTAGGTAGTATGGGGGTCGTGCAGTACTTC CASSLGSMGVVQYF
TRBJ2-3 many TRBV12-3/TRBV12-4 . TGTGCCAGCAGTTCCCGGACAGACACAGATACGCAGTATTTT CASSSRTDTDTQYF
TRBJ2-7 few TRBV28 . TGTGCCAGCAGATTAGGAGTTTTCTCCTACGAGCAGTACTTC CASRLGVFSYEQYF
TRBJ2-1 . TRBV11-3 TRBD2 TGTGCCAGCAGCTTGACGAGTAGGCGGGAGTTAGGTTACAATGAGCAGTTCTTC CASSLTSRRELGYNEQFF
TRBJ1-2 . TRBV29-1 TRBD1 TGCAGCGTTGAAGAGGGGACAGGGGGCGGTGGCTACACCTTC CSVEEGTGGGGYTF
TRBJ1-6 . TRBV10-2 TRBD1 TGTGCCAGCAGTGGGACAGGACTAAATTCACCCCTCCACTTT CASSGTGLNSPLHF
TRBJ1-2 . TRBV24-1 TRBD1 TGTGCCACCAGTGATGAAACAGGGGCTGGCTACACCTTC CATSDETGAGYTF
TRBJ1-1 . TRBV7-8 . TGTGCCAGCATCTCGGGGGACATTGAGGACACTGAAGCTTTCTTT CASISGDIEDTEAFF
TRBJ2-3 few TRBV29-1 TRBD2 TGCAGCGTAGACCGGGGAGGGTCAGGAGATACGCAGTATTTT CSVDRGGSGDTQYF
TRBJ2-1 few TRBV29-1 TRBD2 TGCAGCGTTGAAGTATTGGCGGGGGGGGACGAGCAGTTCTTC CSVEVLAGGDEQFF
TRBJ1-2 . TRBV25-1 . TGTGCCAGCAGATCGGACACCCTTAACTATGGCTACACCTTC CASRSDTLNYGYTF
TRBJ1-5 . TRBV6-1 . TGTGCCAGCAGTGATGGTACACAGCCCCAGCATTTT CASSDGTQPQHF
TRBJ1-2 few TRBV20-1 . TGCAGTGCCGCGTCGTCTGTGGGGGGGGGTGGCTACACCTTC CSAASSVGGGGYTF
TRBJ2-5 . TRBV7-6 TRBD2 TGTGCCAGCAGCTCCGGCGGAGCGGGGGGTTACAATGAGCAGTACTTC CASSSGGAGGYNEQYF
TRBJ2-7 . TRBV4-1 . TGCGCCAGCAGCCAAGATCAACGCAGGGACCTCTACGAGCAGTACTTC CASSQDQRRDLYEQYF
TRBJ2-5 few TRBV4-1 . TGCGCCAGCAGCGACCCGGGAACCCCGGAGACCCAGTACTTC CASSDPGTPETQYF
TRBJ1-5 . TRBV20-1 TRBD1 TGCAGTGCCCAACAGGGGGCGATAGGCAATCAGCCCCAGCATTTT CSAQQGAIGNQPQHF
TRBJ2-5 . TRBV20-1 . TGCAGTGCCGACGCATCGGGGGCGGGTGAGACCCAGTACTTC CSADASGAGETQYF
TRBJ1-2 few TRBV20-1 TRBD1 TGCAGTGCTAGAGGGCCAGGGGGAGAGGACTATGGCTACACCTTC CSARGPGGEDYGYTF
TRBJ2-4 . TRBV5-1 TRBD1 TGCGCCAGCAGCCTTGGGACAGGGTCTGGGGTATACCTAGCCAAAAACATTCAGTACTTC CASSLGTGSGVYLAKNIQYF
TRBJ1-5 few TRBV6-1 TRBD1 TGTGCCAGCAGTGCTGCCCAGGGGGCGAGCAATCAGCCCCAGCATTTT CASSAAQGASNQPQHF
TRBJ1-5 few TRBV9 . TGTGCCAGCAGCGTAGAACTGGGAGGCCAGCATTTT CASSVELGGQHF
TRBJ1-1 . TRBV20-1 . TGCAGTGCTAACCGTGGCGTGAACACTGAAGCTTTCTTT CSANRGVNTEAFF
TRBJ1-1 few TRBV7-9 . TGTGCCAGCAGCCAAAGGGCTTCGGAGAACACTGAAGCTTTCTTT CASSQRASENTEAFF
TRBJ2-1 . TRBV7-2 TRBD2 TGTGCCAGCAGCCAGGGACTAGCGGGAGAGGAGCAGTTCTTC CASSQGLAGEEQFF
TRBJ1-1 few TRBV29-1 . TGCAGCGTTGGTTCCCCACCGTCTGAAGCTTTCTTT CSVGSPPSEAFF
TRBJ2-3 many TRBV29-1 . TGCAGCGTTGTATACTACACAGATACGCAGTATTTT CSVVYYTDTQYF
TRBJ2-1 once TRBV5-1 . TGCGCCAGCTGTGTGGGGGTGAGCTCCTACAATGAGCAGTTCTTC CASCVGVSSYNEQFF
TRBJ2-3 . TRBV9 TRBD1 TGTGCCAGCACCCTGGGCCTAGGGGGCGCAGATACGCAGTATTTT CASTLGLGGADTQYF
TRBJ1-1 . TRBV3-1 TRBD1 TGTGCCAGCAGCCAAGGAGGGACAGGGGTTGAAGCTTTCTTT CASSQGGTGVEAFF
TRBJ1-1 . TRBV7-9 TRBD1 TGTGCCAGCAGTTACGACAGGGGAGAAGCTTTCTTT CASSYDRGEAFF
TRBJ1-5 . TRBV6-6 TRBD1 TGTGCCAGCAGTTACTTCGACAGGGCTAGCAATCAGCCCCAGCATTTT CASSYFDRASNQPQHF
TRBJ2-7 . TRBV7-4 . TGTGCCAGCAGCCCTTATTACTTCTCCGGGACCGTAAGCTCCTACGAGCAGTACTTC CASSPYYFSGTVSSYEQYF
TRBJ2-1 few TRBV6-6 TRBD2 TGTGCCAGCAAACCGGGACTAGGGAAGCATGAGCAGTTCTTC CASKPGLGKHEQFF
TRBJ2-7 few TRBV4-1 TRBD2 TGCGCCAGCAGCCAGGGCCCTAGCGGGAGATCGTACGAGCAGTACTTC CASSQGPSGRSYEQYF
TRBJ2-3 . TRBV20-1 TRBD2 TGCAGTGCCCGCAGCGGGACTAGCACAGATACGCAGTATTTT CSARSGTSTDTQYF
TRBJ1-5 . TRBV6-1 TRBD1 TGTGCCAGCAGTGAGACAGGGGATAATCAGCCCCAGCATTTT CASSETGDNQPQHF
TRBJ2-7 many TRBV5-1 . TGTGCCAGCAGCTTAGGGATTTCCTACGAGCAGTACTTC CASSLGISYEQYF
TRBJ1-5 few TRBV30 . TGTGCCTGGAGTGTCACAGGGAGGGGCAATCAGCCCCAGCATTTT CAWSVTGRGNQPQHF
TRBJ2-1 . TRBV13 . TGTGCCAGCAGCCCCGACCCCCAGGGGTTCGGAAATGAGCAGTTCTTC CASSPDPQGFGNEQFF
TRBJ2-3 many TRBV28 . TGTGCCAGCAGTTCTCCTGGTGGGGGGTCCACAGATACGCAGTATTTT CASSSPGGGSTDTQYF
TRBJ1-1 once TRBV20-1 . TGCAGTGCCCTACCGGGGCCGAACACTGAAGCTTTCTTT CSALPGPNTEAFF
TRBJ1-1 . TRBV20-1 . TGCAGTGCTCGGACGTCCGGTAACACTGAAGCTTTCTTT CSARTSGNTEAFF